This T cell receptor beta chain derives from a study of T-cell reconstitution after alpha-beta-depleted transplantation in children. Whole-study results and caveats: By about two months after transplant, alpha-beta T cells reportedly arose from several hundred graft clones that had expanded. Diversity of TCRbeta at day 60 was high in some patients, arising from surviving recipient T cells and thymic progenitors. It was newly produced T cells that mostly accounted for T-cell counts and diversity one year after transplant.

The authors prepared the TCRbeta library with unique molecular identifiers. TCRdb re-derived calls from the PCR reads in MiXCR, one entry per CDR3 protein. This sample carries approximately 99,000 distinct CDR3 sequences, 6.4% of them seen once, and the ten largest clones take less than 30%. This clonotype was seen repeatedly, ten times or more. Antigen unknown. The CDR3 covers 12 residues. V was trimmed by 5 bases and J by 2 bases, leaving 8 bases between them. Germline CDR1 SGHRS, CDR2 YFSETQ. This material consisted of PBMCs, mostly from graft donor cells, taken 360 days after TCRalphabeta/CD19-depleted stem cell transplant. This chain connects TRBV5-1 to TRBJ2-7; TRBD1 might be the D (6 bases). This clonotype originated in a male patient between 2 and 10 years old who had a stem cell transplant for acute lymphoblastic leukemia, so the T cells may come from the graft donor. The CDR3 spells CASRWDTYEQYF. DNA for the CDR3: TGCGCCAGCAGATGGGACACCTACGAGCAGTACTTC. The whole variable domain, remainder taken from reference TRBV5-1 and TRBJ2-7, is KAGVTQTPRYLIKTRGQQVTLSCSPISGHRSVSWYQQTPGQGLQFLFEYFSETQRNKGNFPGRFSGRQFSNSRSEMNVSTLELGDSALYLCASRWDTYEQYFGPGTRLTVT.